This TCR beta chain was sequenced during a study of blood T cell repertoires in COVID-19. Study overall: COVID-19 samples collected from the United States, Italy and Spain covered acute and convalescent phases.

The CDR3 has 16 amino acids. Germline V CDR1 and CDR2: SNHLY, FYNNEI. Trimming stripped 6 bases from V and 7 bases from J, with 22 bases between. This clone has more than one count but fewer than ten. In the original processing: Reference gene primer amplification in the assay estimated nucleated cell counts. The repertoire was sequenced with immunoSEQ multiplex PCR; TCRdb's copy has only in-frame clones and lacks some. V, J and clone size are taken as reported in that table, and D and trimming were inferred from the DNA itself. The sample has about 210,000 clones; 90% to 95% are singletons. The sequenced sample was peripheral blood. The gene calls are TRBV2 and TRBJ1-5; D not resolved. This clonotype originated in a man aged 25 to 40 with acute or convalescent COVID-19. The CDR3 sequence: CASRSDGLGGMQPQHF. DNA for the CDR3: TGTGCCAGCAGGTCCGACGGCCTCGGAGGGATGCAGCCCCAGCATTTT.